The source of this T cell receptor (beta chain) is a study of response to subunit inactivated influenza vaccine. The CDR3 spans 14 residues. In germline, CDR1 is SGHRS, CDR2 YFSETQ. J was trimmed by 4 bases and V by 3 bases; bases with no gene match: 7. TCRdb reprocessed the RT-PCR reads via MiXCR and lists one record per CDR3 protein. This repertoire shows more than 450,000 distinct CDR3 sequences, 12% found once; its top ten account for roughly 10%. The sequence came from a man aged 50 or older who received an inactivated influenza vaccine. This chain connects TRBV5-1 to TRBJ2-7, with 7 bases aligning to TRBD1. The specimen was PBMCs from blood, collected on the day of vaccination. The CDR3 loop reads CASSSSTGEYEQYF. CDR3 in DNA: TGCGCCAGCAGCTCCTCTACAGGGGAATACGAGCAGTACTTC. Looking up the rest from reference TRBV5-1 and TRBJ2-7 gives the full variable domain: KAGVTQTPRYLIKTRGQQVTLSCSPISGHRSVSWYQQTPGQGLQFLFEYFSETQRNKGNFPGRFSGRQFSNSRSEMNVSTLELGDSALYLCASSSSTGEYEQYFGPGTRLTVT.